The clone carrying this TCR beta chain was detected only a few times. Its antigen is currently unknown. These data come from a study of identical twins. Study-wide findings and caveats: Zero-insertion results could be subject to partial confounding by invariant MAIT and iNKT cells. Abundant cord blood beta clonotypes carried fewer insertions; memory repertoires showed none.

The authors used template switching to add a universal primer site and gave cDNA unique molecular identifiers. TCRdb re-called the 5' RACE reads through MiXCR, storing one row per CDR3 protein. This table holds about 1.7 million distinct CDR3 sequences, around a third found once. The receptor was derived from a newborn girl in good health. Sequencing was carried out using cord blood.

The CDR3 region is CASSADSLPYEQYF. CDR3 nucleotide sequence: TGTGCCAGCAGTGCCGATTCTCTACCCTACGAGCAGTACTTC. V gene TRBV6-1 combines with J gene TRBJ2-7; no reliable D call. The CDR3 runs 14 residues. V gave up 4 bases and J gave up 2 bases, with 12 bases separating them. Per germline, CDR1 MNHNS and CDR2 SASEGT.